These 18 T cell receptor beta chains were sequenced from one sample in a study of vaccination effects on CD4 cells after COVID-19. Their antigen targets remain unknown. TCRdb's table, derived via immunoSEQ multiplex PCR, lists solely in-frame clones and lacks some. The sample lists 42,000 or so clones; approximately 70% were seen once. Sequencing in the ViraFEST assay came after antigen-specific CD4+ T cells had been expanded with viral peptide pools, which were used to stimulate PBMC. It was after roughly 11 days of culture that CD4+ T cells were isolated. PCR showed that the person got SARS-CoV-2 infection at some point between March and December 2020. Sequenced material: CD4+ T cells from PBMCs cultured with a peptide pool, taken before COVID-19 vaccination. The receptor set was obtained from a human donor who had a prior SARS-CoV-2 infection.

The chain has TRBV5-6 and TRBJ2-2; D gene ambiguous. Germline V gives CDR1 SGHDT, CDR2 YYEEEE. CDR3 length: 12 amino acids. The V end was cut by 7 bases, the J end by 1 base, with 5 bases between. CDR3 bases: TGTGCCAGCCAGATGAACACCGGGGAGCTGTTTTTT. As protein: CASQMNTGELFF. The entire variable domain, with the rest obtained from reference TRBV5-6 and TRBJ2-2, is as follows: DAGVTQSPTHLIKTRGQQVTLRCSPKSGHDTVSWYQQALGQGPQFIFQYYEEEERQRGNFPDRFSGHQFPNYSSELNVNALLLGDSALYLCASQMNTGELFFGEGSRLTVL.

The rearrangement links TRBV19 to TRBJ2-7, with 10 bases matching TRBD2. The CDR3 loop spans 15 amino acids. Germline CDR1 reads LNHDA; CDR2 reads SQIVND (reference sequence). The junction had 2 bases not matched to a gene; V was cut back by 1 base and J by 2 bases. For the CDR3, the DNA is TGTGCCAGTAGTATAGCACTAGCGGGGCCCTACGAGCAGTACTTC. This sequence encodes CASSIALAGPYEQYF.

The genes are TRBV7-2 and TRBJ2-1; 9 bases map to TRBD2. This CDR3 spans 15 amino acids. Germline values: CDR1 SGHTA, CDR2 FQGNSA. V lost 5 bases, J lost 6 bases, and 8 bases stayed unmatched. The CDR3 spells CASSLGTSFRNEQFF. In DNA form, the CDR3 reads TGTGCCAGCAGCCTGGGGACTAGCTTCCGCAATGAGCAGTTCTTC.

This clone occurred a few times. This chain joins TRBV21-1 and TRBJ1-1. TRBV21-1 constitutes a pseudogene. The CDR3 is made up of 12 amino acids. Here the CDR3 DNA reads TGTGCCAGCAGCAAATTAGCCACTGAAGCTTTCTTT. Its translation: CASSKLATEAFF.

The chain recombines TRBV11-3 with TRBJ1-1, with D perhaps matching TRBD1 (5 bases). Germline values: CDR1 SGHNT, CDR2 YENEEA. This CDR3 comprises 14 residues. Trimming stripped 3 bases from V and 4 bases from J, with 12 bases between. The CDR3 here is CASSFSGGVTEAFF. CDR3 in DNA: TGTGCCAGCAGCTTCTCCGGGGGTGTCACTGAAGCTTTCTTT.

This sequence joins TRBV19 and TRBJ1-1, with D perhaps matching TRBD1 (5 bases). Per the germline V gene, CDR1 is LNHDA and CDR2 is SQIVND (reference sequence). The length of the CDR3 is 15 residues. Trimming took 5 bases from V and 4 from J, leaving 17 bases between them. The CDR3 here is CASSSSGPAVTEAFF. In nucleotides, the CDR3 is TGTGCCAGTAGTTCATCGGGGCCGGCGGTCACTGAAGCTTTCTTT.

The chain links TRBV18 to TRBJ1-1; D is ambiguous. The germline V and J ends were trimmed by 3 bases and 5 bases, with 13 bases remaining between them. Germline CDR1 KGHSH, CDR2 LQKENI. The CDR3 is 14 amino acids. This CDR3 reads CASSPTRSDTEAFF. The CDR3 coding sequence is TGTGCCAGCTCACCGACCAGGTCGGATACTGAAGCTTTCTTT.

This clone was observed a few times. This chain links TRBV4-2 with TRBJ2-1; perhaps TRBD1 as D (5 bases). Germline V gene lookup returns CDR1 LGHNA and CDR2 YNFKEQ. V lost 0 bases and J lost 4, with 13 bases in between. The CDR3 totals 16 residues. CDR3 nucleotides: TGTGCCAGCAGCCAAGATCAGGGAACCGATTACAATGAGCAGTTCTTC. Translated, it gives CASSQDQGTDYNEQFF.

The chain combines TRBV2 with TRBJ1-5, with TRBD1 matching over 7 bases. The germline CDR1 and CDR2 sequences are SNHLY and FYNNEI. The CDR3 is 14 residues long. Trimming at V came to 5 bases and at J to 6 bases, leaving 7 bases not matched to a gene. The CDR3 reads CASSYRGFSQPQHF. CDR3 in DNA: TGTGCCAGCAGTTACAGGGGTTTTAGTCAGCCCCAGCATTTT.

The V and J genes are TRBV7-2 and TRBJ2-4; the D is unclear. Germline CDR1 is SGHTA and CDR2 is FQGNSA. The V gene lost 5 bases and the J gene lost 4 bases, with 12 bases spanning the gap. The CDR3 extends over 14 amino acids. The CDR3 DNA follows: TGTGCCAGCAGCCCCCTGCTTACAAAAAACATTCAGTACTTC. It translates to CASSPLLTKNIQYF.

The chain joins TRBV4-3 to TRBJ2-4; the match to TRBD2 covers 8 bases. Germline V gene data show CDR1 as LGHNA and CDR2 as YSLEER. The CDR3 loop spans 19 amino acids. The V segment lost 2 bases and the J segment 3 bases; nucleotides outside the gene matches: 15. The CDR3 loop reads CASSQWVLSGSGGKNIQYF. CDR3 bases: TGCGCCAGCAGCCAATGGGTCCTCAGCGGGAGTGGAGGCAAAAACATTCAGTACTTC.

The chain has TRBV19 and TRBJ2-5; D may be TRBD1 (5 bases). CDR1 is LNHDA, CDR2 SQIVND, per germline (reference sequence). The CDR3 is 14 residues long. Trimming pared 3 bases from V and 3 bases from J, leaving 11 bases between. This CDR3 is CASSIGFREETQYF. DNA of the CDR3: TGTGCCAGTAGTATTGGTTTCAGGGAAGAGACCCAGTACTTC.

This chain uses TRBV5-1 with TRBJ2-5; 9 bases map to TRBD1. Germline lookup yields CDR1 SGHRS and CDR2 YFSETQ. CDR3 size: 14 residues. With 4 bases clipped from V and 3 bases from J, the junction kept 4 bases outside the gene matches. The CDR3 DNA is TGCGCCAGCAGCCCAAGGACAGGGGAAGAGACCCAGTACTTC. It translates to CASSPRTGEETQYF.

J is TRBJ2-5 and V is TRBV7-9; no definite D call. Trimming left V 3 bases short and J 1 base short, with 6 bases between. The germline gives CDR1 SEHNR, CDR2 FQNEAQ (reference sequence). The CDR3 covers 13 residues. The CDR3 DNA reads TGTGCCAGCAGCTTCTCTATCCAAGAGACCCAGTACTTC. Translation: CASSFSIQETQYF. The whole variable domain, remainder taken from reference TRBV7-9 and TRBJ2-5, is DTGVSQNPRHKITKRGQNVTFRCDPISEHNRLYWYRQTLGQGPEFLTYFQNEAQLEKSRLLSDRFSAERPKGSFSTLEIQRTEQGDSAMYLCASSFSIQETQYFGPGTRLLVL.

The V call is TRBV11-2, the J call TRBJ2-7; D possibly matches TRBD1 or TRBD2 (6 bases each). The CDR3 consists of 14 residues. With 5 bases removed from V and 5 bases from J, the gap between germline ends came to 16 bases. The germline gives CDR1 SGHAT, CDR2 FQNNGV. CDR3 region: CASSPLWGANEQYF. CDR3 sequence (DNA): TGTGCCAGCAGCCCCCTTTGGGGGGCCAACGAGCAGTACTTC. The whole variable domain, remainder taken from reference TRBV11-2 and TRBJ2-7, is EAGVAQSPRYKIIEKRQSVAFWCNPISGHATLYWYQQILGQGPKLLIQFQNNGVVDDSQLPKDRFSAERLKGVDSTLKIQPAKLEDSAVYLCASSPLWGANEQYFGPGTRLTVT.

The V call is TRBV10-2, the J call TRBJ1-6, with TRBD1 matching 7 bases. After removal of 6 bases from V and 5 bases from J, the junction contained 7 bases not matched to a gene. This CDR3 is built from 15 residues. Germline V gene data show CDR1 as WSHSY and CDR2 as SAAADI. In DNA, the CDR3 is TGCGCCAGCAGAGAGACAGGGTTCCATAATTCACCCCTCCACTTT. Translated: CASRETGFHNSPLHF.

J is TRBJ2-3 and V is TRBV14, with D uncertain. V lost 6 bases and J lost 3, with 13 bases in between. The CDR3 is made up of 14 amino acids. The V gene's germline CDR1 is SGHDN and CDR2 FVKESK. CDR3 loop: CASRRLETTDTQYF. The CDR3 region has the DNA TGTGCCAGCAGACGACTCGAAACTACAGATACGCAGTATTTT.

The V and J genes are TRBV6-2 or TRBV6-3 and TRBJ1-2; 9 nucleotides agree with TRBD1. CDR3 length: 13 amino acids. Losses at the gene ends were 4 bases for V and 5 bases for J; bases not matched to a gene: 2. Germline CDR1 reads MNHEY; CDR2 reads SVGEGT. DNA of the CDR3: TGTGCCAGCAGTTCGGGACAGGGATATGGCTACACCTTC. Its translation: CASSSGQGYGYTF.